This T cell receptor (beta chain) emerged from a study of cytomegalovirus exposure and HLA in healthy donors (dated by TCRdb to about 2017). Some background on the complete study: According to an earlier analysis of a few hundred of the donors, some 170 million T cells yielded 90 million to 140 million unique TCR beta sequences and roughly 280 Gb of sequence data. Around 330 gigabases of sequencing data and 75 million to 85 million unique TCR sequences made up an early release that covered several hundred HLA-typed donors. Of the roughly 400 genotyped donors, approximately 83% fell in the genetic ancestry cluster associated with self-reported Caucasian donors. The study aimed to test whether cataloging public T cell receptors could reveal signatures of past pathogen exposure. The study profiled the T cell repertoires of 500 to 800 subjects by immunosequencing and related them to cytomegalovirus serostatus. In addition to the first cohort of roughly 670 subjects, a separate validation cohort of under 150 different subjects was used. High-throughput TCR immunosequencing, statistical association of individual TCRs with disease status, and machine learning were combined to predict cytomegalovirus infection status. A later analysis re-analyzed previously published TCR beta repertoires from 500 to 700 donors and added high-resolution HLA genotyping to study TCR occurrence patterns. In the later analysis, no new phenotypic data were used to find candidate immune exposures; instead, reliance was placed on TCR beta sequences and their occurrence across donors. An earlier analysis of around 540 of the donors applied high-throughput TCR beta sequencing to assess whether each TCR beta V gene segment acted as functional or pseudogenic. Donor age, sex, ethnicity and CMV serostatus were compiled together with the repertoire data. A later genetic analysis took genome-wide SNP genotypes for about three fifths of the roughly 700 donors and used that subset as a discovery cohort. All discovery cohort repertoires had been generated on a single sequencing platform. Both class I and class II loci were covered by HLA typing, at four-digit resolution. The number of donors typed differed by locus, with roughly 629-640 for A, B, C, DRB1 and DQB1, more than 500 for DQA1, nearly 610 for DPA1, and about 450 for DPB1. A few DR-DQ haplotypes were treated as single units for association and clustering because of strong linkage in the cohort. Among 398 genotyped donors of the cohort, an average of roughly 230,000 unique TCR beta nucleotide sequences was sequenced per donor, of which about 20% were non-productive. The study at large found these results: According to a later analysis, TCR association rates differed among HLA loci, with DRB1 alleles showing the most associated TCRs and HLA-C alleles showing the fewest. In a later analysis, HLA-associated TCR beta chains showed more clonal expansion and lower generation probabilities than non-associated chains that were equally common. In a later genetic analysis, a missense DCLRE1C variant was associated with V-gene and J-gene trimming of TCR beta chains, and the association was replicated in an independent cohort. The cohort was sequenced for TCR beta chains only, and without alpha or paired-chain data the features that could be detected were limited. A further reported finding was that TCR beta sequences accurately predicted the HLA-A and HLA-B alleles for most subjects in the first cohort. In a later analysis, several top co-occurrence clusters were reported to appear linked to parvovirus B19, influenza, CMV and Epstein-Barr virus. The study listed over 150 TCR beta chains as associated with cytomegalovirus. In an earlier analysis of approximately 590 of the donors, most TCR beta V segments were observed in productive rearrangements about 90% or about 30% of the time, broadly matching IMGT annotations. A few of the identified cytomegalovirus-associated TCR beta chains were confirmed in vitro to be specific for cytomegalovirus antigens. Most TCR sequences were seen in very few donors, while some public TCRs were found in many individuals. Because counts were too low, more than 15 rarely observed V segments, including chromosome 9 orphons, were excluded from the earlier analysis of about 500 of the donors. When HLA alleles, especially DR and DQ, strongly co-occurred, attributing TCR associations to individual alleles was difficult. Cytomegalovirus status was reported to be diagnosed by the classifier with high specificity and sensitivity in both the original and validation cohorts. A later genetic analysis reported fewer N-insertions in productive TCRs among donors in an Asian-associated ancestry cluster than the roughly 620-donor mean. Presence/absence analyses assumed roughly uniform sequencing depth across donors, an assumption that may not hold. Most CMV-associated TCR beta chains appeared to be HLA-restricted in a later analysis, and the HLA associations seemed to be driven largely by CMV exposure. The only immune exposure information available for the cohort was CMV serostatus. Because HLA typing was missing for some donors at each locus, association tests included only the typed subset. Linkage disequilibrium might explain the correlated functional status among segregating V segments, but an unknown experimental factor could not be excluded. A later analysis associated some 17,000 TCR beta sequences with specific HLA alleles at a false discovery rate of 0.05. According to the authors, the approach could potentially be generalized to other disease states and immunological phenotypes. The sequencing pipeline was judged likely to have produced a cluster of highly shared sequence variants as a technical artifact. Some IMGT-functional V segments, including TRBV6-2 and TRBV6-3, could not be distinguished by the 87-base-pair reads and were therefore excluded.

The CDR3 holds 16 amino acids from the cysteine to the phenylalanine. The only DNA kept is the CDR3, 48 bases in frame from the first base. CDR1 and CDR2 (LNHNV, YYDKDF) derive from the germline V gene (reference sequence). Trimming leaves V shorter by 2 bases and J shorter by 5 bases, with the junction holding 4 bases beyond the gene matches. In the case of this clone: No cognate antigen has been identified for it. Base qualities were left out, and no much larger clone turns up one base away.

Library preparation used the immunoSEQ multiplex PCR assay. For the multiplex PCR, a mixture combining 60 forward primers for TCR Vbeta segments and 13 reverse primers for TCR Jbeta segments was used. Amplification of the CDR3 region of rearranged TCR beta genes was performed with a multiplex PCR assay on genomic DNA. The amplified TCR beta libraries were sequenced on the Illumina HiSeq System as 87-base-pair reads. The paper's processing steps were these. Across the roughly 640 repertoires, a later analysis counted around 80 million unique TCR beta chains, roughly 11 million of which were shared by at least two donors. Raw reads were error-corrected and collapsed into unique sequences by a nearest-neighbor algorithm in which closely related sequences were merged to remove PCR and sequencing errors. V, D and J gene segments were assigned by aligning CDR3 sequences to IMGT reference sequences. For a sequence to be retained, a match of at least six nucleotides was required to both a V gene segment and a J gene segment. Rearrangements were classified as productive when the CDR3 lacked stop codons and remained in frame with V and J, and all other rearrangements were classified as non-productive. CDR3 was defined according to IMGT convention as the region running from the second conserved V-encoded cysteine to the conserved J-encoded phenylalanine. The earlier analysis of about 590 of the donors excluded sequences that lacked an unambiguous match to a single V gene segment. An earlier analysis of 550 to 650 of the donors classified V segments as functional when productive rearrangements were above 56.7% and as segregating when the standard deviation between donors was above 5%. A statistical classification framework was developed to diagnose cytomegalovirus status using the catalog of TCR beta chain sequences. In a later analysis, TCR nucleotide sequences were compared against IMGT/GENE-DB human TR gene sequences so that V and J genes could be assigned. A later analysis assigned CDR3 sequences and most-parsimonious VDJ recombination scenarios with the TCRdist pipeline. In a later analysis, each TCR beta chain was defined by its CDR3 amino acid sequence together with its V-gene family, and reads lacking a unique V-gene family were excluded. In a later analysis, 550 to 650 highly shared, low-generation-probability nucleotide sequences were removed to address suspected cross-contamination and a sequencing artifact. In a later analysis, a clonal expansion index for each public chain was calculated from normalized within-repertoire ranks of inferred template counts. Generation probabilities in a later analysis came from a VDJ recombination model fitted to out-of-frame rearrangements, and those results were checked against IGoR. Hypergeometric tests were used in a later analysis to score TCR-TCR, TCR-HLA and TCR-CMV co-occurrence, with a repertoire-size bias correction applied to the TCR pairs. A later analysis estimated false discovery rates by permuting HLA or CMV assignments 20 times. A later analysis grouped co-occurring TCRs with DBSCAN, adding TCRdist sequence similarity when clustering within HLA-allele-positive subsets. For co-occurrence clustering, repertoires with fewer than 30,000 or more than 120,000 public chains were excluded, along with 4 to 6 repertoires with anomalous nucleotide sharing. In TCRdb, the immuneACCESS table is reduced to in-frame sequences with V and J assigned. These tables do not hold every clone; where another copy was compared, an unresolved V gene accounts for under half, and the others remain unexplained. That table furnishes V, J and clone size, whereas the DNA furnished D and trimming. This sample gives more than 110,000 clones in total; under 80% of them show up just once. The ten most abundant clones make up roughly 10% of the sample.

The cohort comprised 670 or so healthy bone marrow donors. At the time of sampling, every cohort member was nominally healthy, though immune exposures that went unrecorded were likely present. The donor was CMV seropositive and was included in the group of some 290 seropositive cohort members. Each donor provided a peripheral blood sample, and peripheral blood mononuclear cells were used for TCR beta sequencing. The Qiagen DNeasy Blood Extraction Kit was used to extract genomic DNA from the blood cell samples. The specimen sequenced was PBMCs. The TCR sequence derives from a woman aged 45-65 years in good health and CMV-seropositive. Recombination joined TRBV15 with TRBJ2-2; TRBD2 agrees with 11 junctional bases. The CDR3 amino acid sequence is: CATSRNSGGGTGELFF. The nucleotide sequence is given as TGTGCCACCAGCAGAAATAGCGGGGGGGGTACCGGGGAGCTGTTTTTT.